Listed here are 24 T cell receptor beta chains from one sample, sequenced in a study of shared clonotypes between healthy human individuals. Here immunoSEQ multiplex PCR was the method, and the copy in TCRdb shows in-frame clones only, minus some. Altogether 2 million to 2.5 million clones are present, approximately 95% being singletons, with the ten largest covering 0.39%. Sequencing was done on a sample of naive CD4+ T cells from PBMCs. The subset denotes: CD45RA+ positively selected. All receptors come from a man younger than 35 in good health. Some clones in this sample may be carry-over from other donors' samples.

The genes are TRBV6-5 and TRBJ1-2; D gene unclear. Trimming took 5 bases from V and 1 from J, leaving 5 bases between them. This CDR3 spans 12 amino acids. Germline V lookup: CDR1 MNHEY, CDR2 SVGAGI. CDR3 protein: CASSTDNYGYTF. CDR3 nucleotide sequence: TGTGCCAGCAGTACTGATAACTATGGCTACACCTTC.

V and J are TRBV5-1 and TRBJ2-1; 8 bases line up with TRBD2. This CDR3 has 16 amino acids. V lost 0 bases, J lost 6 bases, and 8 bases stayed unmatched. CDR1 is SGHRS and CDR2 is YFSETQ in the germline V gene. The chain's CDR3 is CASSLVSRLALNEQFF. The CDR3 DNA follows: TGCGCCAGCAGCTTGGTTTCTCGACTAGCGCTCAATGAGCAGTTCTTC.

This rearrangement joins TRBV5-1 to TRBJ1-4, with no clear D. V lost 5 bases and J lost 0, with 8 bases in between. The CDR3 consists of 14 residues. Germline lookup yields CDR1 SGHRS and CDR2 YFSETQ. In DNA form, the CDR3 reads TGCGCCAGCAGTAGAACTACAACTAATGAAAAACTGTTTTTT. It specifies CASSRTTTNEKLFF.

V usage is TRBV7-2 and J usage is TRBJ2-3; TRBD2 matches at 12 bases. With 3 bases clipped from V and 9 bases from J, the junction kept 13 bases outside the gene matches. Germline V lookup: CDR1 SGHTA, CDR2 FQGNSA. The CDR3 is 17 amino acids. For the CDR3, the DNA is TGTGCCAGCAGCTTCGCTAGCGGGAGGGCCCCTACGGCGACGCAGTATTTT. As protein: CASSFASGRAPTATQYF.

The sample holds one count of this clone. V is TRBV19 and J is TRBJ1-1, with 10 bases matching TRBD1. From germline, CDR1 is LNHDA and CDR2 SQIVND (reference sequence). V shed 7 bases, J shed 4 bases, and the junction held 12 bases outside the gene matches. The length of the CDR3 is 16 residues. CDR3 loop: CASTRQGALRSTEAFF. CDR3 nucleotides: TGTGCCAGTACTAGACAGGGGGCGTTAAGAAGCACTGAAGCTTTCTTT.

This chain links TRBV6-5 with TRBJ2-1; no clear D. This CDR3 comprises 16 residues. Looked up from germline, CDR1 is MNHEY and CDR2 is SVGAGI. V was pared by 4 bases and J by 0 bases, with 13 bases between. This CDR3 reads CASSSRTESSYNEQFF. CDR3 coding DNA: TGTGCCAGCAGTTCCAGGACGGAGAGCTCCTACAATGAGCAGTTCTTC.

The chain couples TRBV19 to TRBJ1-2; D is unresolved. The ends were cut back, 7 bases at V and 2 bases at J, with 14 bases in the middle. The germline gives CDR1 LNHDA, CDR2 SQIVND (reference sequence). The CDR3 totals 14 residues. The DNA of the CDR3 is TGTGCCAGTACACGACGGACCTCCAACTATGGCTACACCTTC. It specifies CASTRRTSNYGYTF.

On this clone itself: Other DNA sequences in this specimen translate into the identical CDR3. The chain carries TRBV5-1 and TRBJ2-7; 12 nucleotides agree with TRBD2. The CDR3 runs 14 residues. J lost 4 bases, V lost 4 bases, and 3 bases had no gene match. The germline gives CDR1 SGHRS, CDR2 YFSETQ. This chain's CDR3 is CASSPGTSGYEQYF. The CDR3 bases are TGCGCCAGCAGCCCCGGGACTAGCGGGTACGAGCAGTACTTC.

This chain connects TRBV30 to TRBJ2-1; D perhaps matches TRBD2 (5 bases). The CDR3 extends over 13 amino acids. The germline CDR1 and CDR2 sequences are GTSNPN and SVGIG (reference sequence). V gave up 3 bases and J gave up 9 bases, with 15 bases separating them. The CDR3 here is CAWSYDEAGEQFF. In nucleotides, the CDR3 is TGTGCCTGGAGCTACGACGAGGCGGGTGAGCAGTTCTTC.

The chain uses TRBV10-2 and TRBJ2-4, with D maybe TRBD1 (5 bases). The CDR3 length is 12 residues. V shed 7 bases and J shed 5 bases, with 9 bases lying between them. Germline V gene sequence: CDR1 WSHSY, CDR2 SAAADI. The CDR3 here is CASKVRENIQYF. The CDR3 bases are TGCGCCAGCAAGGTCAGGGAAAACATTCAGTACTTC.

The rearrangement uses TRBV7-3 and TRBJ1-2; D remains ambiguous. V was shortened by 4 bases and J by 7 bases, with 16 bases between the two germline ends. The length of the CDR3 is 14 residues. Per the germline V gene, CDR1 is SGHTA and CDR2 is FQGTGA. The CDR3 region has the DNA TGTGCCAGCAGCTCCGCGGGCATAGCAAGTGGCTACACCTTC. Residues: CASSSAGIASGYTF.

The chain employs TRBV28 and TRBJ2-1; D may be TRBD1 (5 bases). Trimming removed 8 bases from V and 12 bases from J, with 20 bases in between. This CDR3 comprises 13 residues. From germline, CDR1 is MDHEN and CDR2 SYDVKM. CDR3 sequence (DNA): TGTGCCAGCGAGCTAAGGACACCCCTGGGGCAGTTCTTC. Protein product: CASELRTPLGQFF. The full variable domain, its missing parts supplied by reference TRBV28 and TRBJ2-1, is DVKVTQSSRYLVKRTGEKVFLECVQDMDHENMFWYRQDPGLGLRLIYFSYDVKMKEKGDIPEGYSVSREKKERFSLILESASTNQTSMYLCASELRTPLGQFFGPGTRLTVL.

Worth noting for this clone: The sample has other DNA sequences that encode this CDR3 too. This rearrangement joins TRBV15 to TRBJ2-5, with D possibly TRBD1 on 6 matching bases. The V gene's germline CDR1 is LNHNV and CDR2 YYDKDF (reference sequence). Deletions cut 3 bases from V and 2 bases from J, with 7 bases between. The CDR3 loop spans 13 amino acids. The DNA of the CDR3 is TGTGCCACCAGCAGGGACAGTCAAGAGACCCAGTACTTC. This gives the protein CATSRDSQETQYF. The full variable domain, completed using reference TRBV15 and TRBJ2-5, is DAMVIQNPRYQVTQFGKPVTLSCSQTLNHNVMYWYQQKSSQAPKLLFHYYDKDFNNEADTPDNFQSRRPNTSFCFLDIRSPGLGDTAMYLCATSRDSQETQYFGPGTRLLVL.

The genes are TRBV13 and TRBJ2-7; D uncertain. CDR3 length equals 17 residues. Per germline, CDR1 PRHDT and CDR2 FYEKMQ (reference sequence). Trimming took off 3 bases at V and 0 bases at J, with 18 bases between the two ends. The CDR3 spells CASSLLNPWDSSYEQYF. The CDR3 nucleotides are TGTGCCAGCAGCTTGCTTAATCCGTGGGATAGCTCCTACGAGCAGTACTTC.

The V gene is TRBV5-1, the J gene TRBJ2-1, with TRBD2 as a possible D gene (7 bases). Germline CDR1 SGHRS, CDR2 YFSETQ. The CDR3 runs 16 residues. Trimming cost V 4 bases and J 5 bases, with 19 bases left between them. The chain's CDR3 is CASSPDGGRVNNEQFF. CDR3 DNA: TGCGCCAGCAGCCCGGACGGGGGGCGAGTGAACAATGAGCAGTTCTTC.

For the CDR3, the DNA is TGTGCCAGCAGTTGGGGGCTTAGCACAGATACGCAGTATTTT. Its protein is CASSWGLSTDTQYF. The rearrangement joins TRBV2 to TRBJ2-3; maybe TRBD1 (6 bases). Trimming left V 5 bases short and J 0 bases short, with 9 bases between. Germline loops: CDR1 SNHLY, CDR2 FYNNEI. This CDR3 is 14 amino acids long.

The chain uses TRBV5-4 and TRBJ2-5; the match to TRBD1 covers 9 bases. Germline CDR1 and CDR2: SGHNT and YYREEE (reference sequence). Trimming cost V 5 bases and J 5 bases; bases outside gene matches: 10. The CDR3 is 15 amino acids. CDR3 sequence (DNA): TGTGCCAGCAGACCTGGGGGACAGGGATGGGAGACCCAGTACTTC. It translates to CASRPGGQGWETQYF.

Remarks on this clone: At the DNA level, this CDR3 is encoded by other sequences in the same sample as well. The V gene is TRBV19, the J gene TRBJ1-1; 7 bases match TRBD1. Germline V CDR1 and CDR2: LNHDA, SQIVND (reference sequence). The junction had 4 bases not matched to a gene; V was cut back by 3 bases and J by 3 bases. The CDR3 contains 14 residues. Here the CDR3 DNA reads TGTGCCAGTAGTATCAACAGGGGCGACACTGAAGCTTTCTTT. Its translation: CASSINRGDTEAFF.

The chain couples TRBV19 to TRBJ1-5; TRBD1 matches 9 bases. The CDR3 is 17 residues long. The J segment lost 6 bases and the V segment lost 3 bases, leaving 12 bases of the junction unmatched. Germline CDR1 LNHDA, CDR2 SQIVND (reference sequence). The CDR3, as DNA: TGTGCCAGTAGTATCCTTCCGGGACAGGGATCGGTTCAGCCCCAGCATTTT. Translation: CASSILPGQGSVQPQHF. The full variable domain, rest sourced from reference TRBV19 and TRBJ1-5, is DGGITQSPKYLFRKEGQNVTLSCEQNLNHDAMYWYRQDPGQGLRLIYYSQIVNDFQKGDIAEGYSVSREKKESFPLTVTSAQKNPTAFYLCASSILPGQGSVQPQHFGDGTRLSIL.

This clone was seen once. The gene calls are TRBV5-1 and TRBJ2-2; 8 nucleotides agree with TRBD1. V dropped 6 bases and J dropped 8; count of bases not matched to a gene: 12. The CDR3 is 15 residues long. The germline V gene has CDR1 SGHRS and CDR2 YFSETQ. The CDR3 spells CASTPNQGARGELFF. In DNA, the CDR3 is TGCGCCAGCACCCCGAATCAGGGGGCTCGGGGGGAGCTGTTTTTT.

The genes are TRBV14 and TRBJ2-7; TRBD2 is a possible D gene (5 bases). Trimming removed 11 bases from V and 9 bases from J, with 23 bases in between. CDR3 length: 13 residues. The germline V gene encodes CDR1 SGHDN and CDR2 FVKESK. CDR3 in DNA: TGTGCCGCCACACCGGGGTACACCTCTGGGCAGTACTTC. It encodes CAATPGYTSGQYF.

This clone has only one observation. V and J are TRBV21-1 and TRBJ2-5; TRBD1, as called in the table, went unchecked against the DNA. TRBV21-1 is a listed pseudogene. The CDR3 extends over 16 amino acids. The CDR3 loop is CASSKATGGLEETQYF. DNA of the CDR3: TGTGCCAGCAGCAAAGCGACAGGGGGCTTGGAAGAGACCCAGTACTTC.

This rearrangement joins TRBV11-2 to TRBJ2-1; 11 bases agree with TRBD2. Trimming took 4 bases from V and 3 from J; bases not matched to a gene: 2. The CDR3 extends over 15 amino acids. Germline lookup yields CDR1 SGHAT and CDR2 FQNNGV. The CDR3 sequence is CASSSGLAGYNEQFF. DNA for the CDR3: TGTGCCAGCAGCTCCGGACTAGCGGGCTACAATGAGCAGTTCTTC.

This clone was seen a single time. The rearrangement joins TRBV11-3 to TRBJ2-3; TRBD2 matches 7 bases. In germline, CDR1 is SGHNT, CDR2 YENEEA. The CDR3 is 15 residues long. The ends lost 5 bases at V and 5 bases at J; junction bases unmatched: 10. The chain's CDR3 is CASSPLSSGLDTQYF. Written as DNA, the CDR3 is TGTGCCAGCAGCCCCCTCTCTAGCGGTTTAGATACGCAGTATTTT.